This T cell receptor beta chain was obtained from a study of OX40 agonist ivuxolimab in advanced cancers. Study context: Every 2 weeks, patients received ivuxolimab intravenously, dosed at 0.01 to 10 mg/kg. Regarding the study as a whole: Also present in some nonresponders was a low level of normalized T-cell clonal expansion. On average, CD8+ T cells showed a greater number of expanded clones than CD4+.

About this clone: What it binds is unknown.

Sequencing used immunoSEQ multiplex PCR; TCRdb keeps in-frame clones, though not all of them. The sample lists fewer than 65,000 clones, 90% to 95% seen once, with over 15% in the top ten. The CDR3 is made up of 12 amino acids. The germline gives CDR1 SQVTM, CDR2 ANQGSEA. Deletions cut 4 bases from V and 6 bases from J, with 12 bases between. This chain joins TRBV29-1 and TRBJ1-2, with D unclear. Here the sequenced sample was CD4+ or CD8+ T cells sorted from blood, taken in a trial of the OX40 agonist ivuxolimab. The clonotype comes from an adult with an advanced solid tumor such as melanoma, head and neck, liver or kidney cancer. DNA of the CDR3: TGCAGCGTTGTAGGAGGGAGAGATGGCTACACCTTC. Its protein is CSVVGGRDGYTF.